The 24 T cell receptor beta chains in this list originate from one sample, sequenced in a study of shared clonotypes between healthy human individuals. The data were produced by immunoSEQ multiplex PCR, yet TCRdb's version contains in-frame clones alone and is incomplete. The table shows about 2,500,000 clones, with more than 90% occurring only once. Sequencing was done on a sample of naive CD4+ T cells sorted from blood. The subset denotes: CD45RA+ positively selected. These receptors came from a man aged 18 to 29 in good health.

This chain joins TRBV18 and TRBJ2-7, with 7 bases that match TRBD1. The CDR3 runs 13 residues. Germline V gene lookup returns CDR1 KGHSH and CDR2 LQKENI. With V trimmed by 6 bases and J by 3 bases, 5 bases remained unmatched. CDR3 DNA sequence: TGTGCCAGCTCCTGGGACAGAAACTACGAGCAGTACTTC. The encoded protein is CASSWDRNYEQYF.

The chain employs TRBV9 and TRBJ1-5, with a tentative D call TRBD1 (5 bases). The CDR3 is 14 amino acids. Trimming shortened V by 3 bases and J by 4 bases, and 11 bases separated the two germline ends. Looked up from germline, CDR1 is SGDLS and CDR2 is YYNGEE. Here the CDR3 DNA reads TGTGCCAGCAGCGGGGGAGAGGGGAATCAGCCCCAGCATTTT. As protein: CASSGGEGNQPQHF.

The V and J genes are TRBV11-3 and TRBJ2-7; a weak D match, TRBD2 (6 bases). Germline V lookup: CDR1 SGHNT, CDR2 YENEEA. This CDR3 comprises 14 residues. Trimming left V 6 bases short and J 0 bases short, with 12 bases between. The CDR3 sequence is CASSRAGSSYEQYF. The CDR3 coding sequence is TGTGCCAGCAGTCGAGCGGGTAGCTCCTACGAGCAGTACTTC.

This chain joins TRBV6-5 and TRBJ2-5, with 7 positions matching TRBD2. V dropped 6 bases and J dropped 4; count of bases not matched to a gene: 11. CDR3 size: 15 residues. Germline V gene data show CDR1 as MNHEY and CDR2 as SVGAGI. The CDR3 DNA sequence: TGTGCCAGCAGCCTAAGCGGCGGGAGTCTAGAGACCCAGTACTTC. This sequence encodes CASSLSGGSLETQYF.

This chain connects TRBV18 to TRBJ1-1; 7 nucleotides align to TRBD1. Germline V gives CDR1 KGHSH, CDR2 LQKENI. V was pared by 9 bases and J by 1 base, with 14 bases of the junction left unmatched. This CDR3 is built from 16 residues. Here the CDR3 DNA reads TGTGCCAGTACAGACAGGGACGTACGGGGGAACACTGAAGCTTTCTTT. Residues: CASTDRDVRGNTEAFF.

The rearrangement uses TRBV4-2 and TRBJ2-4; 11 nucleotides match TRBD2. The CDR3 is 19 residues long. The V segment lost 3 bases and the J segment 5 bases; nucleotides outside the gene matches: 15. Per germline, CDR1 LGHNA and CDR2 YNFKEQ. As DNA, the CDR3 is TGTGCCAGCAGCCAGGCCTCTATGGCTAGCGGGGGGATTGAAAACATTCAGTACTTC. Amino acid sequence: CASSQASMASGGIENIQYF.

The rearrangement uses TRBV6-1 and TRBJ2-4; D might be TRBD2 (5 bases). The CDR3 runs 14 residues. V was trimmed by 1 base and J by 8 bases, leaving 12 bases between them. Per the germline V gene, CDR1 is MNHNS and CDR2 is SASEGT. The CDR3 sequence is CASSEVLVSYIQYF. The CDR3 DNA follows: TGTGCCAGCAGTGAAGTACTAGTTTCTTACATTCAGTACTTC.

This chain joins TRBV27 and TRBJ2-2, with D possibly being TRBD1 (5 bases). There are 15 residues in the CDR3. The V gene lost 3 bases and the J gene lost 2 bases, with 10 bases spanning the gap. Germline V gene data show CDR1 as MNHEY and CDR2 as SMNVEV (reference sequence). CDR3: CASSFGAGNTGELFF. In nucleotides, the CDR3 is TGTGCCAGCAGTTTTGGGGCCGGAAACACCGGGGAGCTGTTTTTT.

Notes on this clone: Different DNA sequences within this sample yield the same CDR3. This chain links TRBV9 with TRBJ2-5; tentative D call: TRBD2 (5 bases). Per germline, CDR1 SGDLS and CDR2 YYNGEE. Trimming stripped 1 base from V and 2 bases from J, with 12 bases between. The CDR3 sequence is 15 residues long. CDR3 DNA: TGTGCCAGCAGCGTATCCACGGACTTACAAGAGACCCAGTACTTC. Its translation: CASSVSTDLQETQYF.

The CDR3 reads CASSLQAGGQETQYF. The CDR3, as DNA: TGTGCCAGCAGCCTACAAGCGGGGGGCCAAGAGACCCAGTACTTC. The chain links TRBV5-4 to TRBJ2-5; 9 nucleotides align to TRBD2. V lost 4 bases, J lost 1 base, and 5 bases stayed unmatched. This CDR3 is built from 15 residues. CDR1 and CDR2 from the germline V gene are SGHNT and YYREEE (reference sequence).

This clone turned up a few times. The chain has TRBV14 and TRBJ1-5; unclear D gene. Between the trimmed V and J ends, which lost 2 bases and 4 bases, there was a span of 6 bases. CDR3 length: 13 residues. Per the germline V gene, CDR1 is SGHDN and CDR2 is FVKESK. The CDR3 nucleotides read TGTGCCAGCAGCCAACAGGCGAATCAGCCCCAGCATTTT. It codes for CASSQQANQPQHF. Looking up the rest from reference TRBV14 and TRBJ1-5 gives the full variable domain: EAGVTQFPSHSVIEKGQTVTLRCDPISGHDNLYWYRRVMGKEIKFLLHFVKESKQDESGMPNNRFLAERTGGTYSTLKVQPAELEDSGVYFCASSQQANQPQHFGDGTRLSIL.

The rearrangement joins TRBV18 to TRBJ2-1; 8 positions agree with TRBD1. The V and J ends lost 2 bases and 4 bases, in that order; junction bases with no gene match: 7. Germline lookup yields CDR1 KGHSH and CDR2 LQKENI. This CDR3 region has 16 residues. CDR3 nucleotide sequence: TGTGCCAGCTCACCATTGGGGCAGGGGGCTTACAATGAGCAGTTCTTC. The encoded protein is CASSPLGQGAYNEQFF.

The chain joins TRBV25-1 to TRBJ1-2; 7 positions agree with TRBD1. The CDR3 runs 16 residues. Unmatched junction bases numbered 13, after V lost 6 bases and J lost 3 bases. Germline CDR1 MGHDK, CDR2 SYGVNS. The CDR3 DNA is TGTGCCAGCAGGGCAAATGAGGGGCAGGGGGACTATGGCTACACCTTC. Its translation is CASRANEGQGDYGYTF.

The V call is TRBV21-1, the J call TRBJ2-7. TRBV21-1 corresponds to a pseudogene. The CDR3 consists of 15 residues. The CDR3 DNA is TGTGCCAGCAGCAAAACCCCGGACCGCTCCTACGAGCAGTACTTC. This encodes CASSKTPDRSYEQYF.

Comments on this clone: The same CDR3 can be traced to other DNA sequences in this sample. The V and J genes are TRBV6-5 and TRBJ2-7, with D perhaps TRBD2 (6 bases). V lost 1 base and J lost 0, with 7 bases in between. The length of the CDR3 is 14 residues. Germline CDR1 reads MNHEY; CDR2 reads SVGAGI. In DNA, the CDR3 is TGTGCCAGCAGTTACTTGGGACTCTCCTACGAGCAGTACTTC. Protein: CASSYLGLSYEQYF.

The chain couples TRBV5-8 to TRBJ2-1; 13 bases align to TRBD2. The CDR3 is made up of 20 amino acids. The J segment lost 0 bases and the V segment lost 1 base, leaving 10 bases of the junction unmatched. The germline CDR1 and CDR2 sequences are SGHTS and YDEGEE. CDR3 sequence reads: CASSLSGLAGVGSSYNEQFF. CDR3 coding DNA: TGTGCCAGCAGCTTGTCTGGACTAGCGGGAGTAGGGAGCTCCTACAATGAGCAGTTCTTC.

Turning to this clone: The identical CDR3 is also encoded by other nucleotide sequences in the sample. This chain uses TRBV9 with TRBJ2-7; D gene ambiguous. V was pared by 0 bases and J by 2 bases, with 9 bases between. Germline assignment: CDR1 SGDLS and CDR2 YYNGEE. The CDR3 has 14 residues. As DNA, the CDR3 is TGTGCCAGCAGCGTAGAACCGGGCGCCTACGAGCAGTACTTC. Its translation is CASSVEPGAYEQYF.

The V call is TRBV5-5, the J call TRBJ2-7; possibly TRBD1 for D (6 bases). The CDR3 loop spans 14 amino acids. V was cut by 4 bases and J by 1 base, with 12 bases left in between. The germline V gene has CDR1 SGHKS and CDR2 YYEKEE (reference sequence). The CDR3 here is CASSQPTGSYEQYF. CDR3 in DNA: TGTGCCAGCAGCCAGCCTACAGGGTCCTACGAGCAGTACTTC.

This chain joins TRBV19 and TRBJ1-1; 12 bases are shared with TRBD1. V shed 6 bases and J 5 bases; nucleotides not matched to a gene: 13. Germline CDR1 LNHDA, CDR2 SQIVND (reference sequence). This CDR3 is built from 17 residues. The chain's CDR3 is CASSGPGQGAIGTEAFF. The CDR3 DNA is TGTGCCAGTAGCGGGCCGGGACAGGGGGCAATTGGGACTGAAGCTTTCTTT.

The chain combines TRBV4-2 with TRBJ1-2; tentative D call: TRBD1 (5 bases). This CDR3 spans 18 amino acids. Between the trimmed V and J ends, which lost 1 base and 6 bases, there was a span of 24 bases. Germline values: CDR1 LGHNA, CDR2 YNFKEQ. The DNA of the CDR3 is TGTGCCAGCAGCCAAGTTTGGAACCCCGGGACGGGGCAACATGGCTACACCTTC. Protein product: CASSQVWNPGTGQHGYTF.

This clone came up a few times. The genes are TRBV30 and TRBJ1-1, with D possibly matching TRBD1 (5 bases). The CDR3 runs 13 residues. CDR1 and CDR2 (germline): GTSNPN, SVGIG (reference sequence). The V end lost 3 bases, the J end lost 1 base, and 9 bases lay between the germline ends. The CDR3 region has the DNA TGTGCCTGGAGCCCCGACAGGAACACTGAAGCTTTCTTT. It yields the protein CAWSPDRNTEAFF.

The V and J genes are TRBV6-5 and TRBJ2-3, with D tentatively TRBD2 (6 bases). The germline V gene has CDR1 MNHEY and CDR2 SVGAGI. This CDR3 region has 13 residues. The V end was cut by 5 bases, the J end by 8 bases, with 14 bases between. In nucleotides, the CDR3 is TGTGCCAGCAGTCAGCAAAACGGGGGTACGCAGTATTTT. Its protein is CASSQQNGGTQYF.

CDR3 sequence: CASSPKGAPGTGELFF. The CDR3 nucleotides read TGTGCCAGCTCACCAAAAGGGGCGCCGGGCACCGGGGAGCTGTTTTTT. This sequence joins TRBV18 and TRBJ2-2; tentative D call: TRBD1 (5 bases). V was trimmed by 2 bases and J by 4 bases, leaving 14 bases between them. This CDR3 region has 16 residues. Germline V gene sequence: CDR1 KGHSH, CDR2 LQKENI.

The chain couples TRBV7-6 to TRBJ2-7; D gene uncertain. Trimming cost V 5 bases and J 6 bases, with 20 bases left between them. Germline values: CDR1 SGHVS, CDR2 FNYEAQ. This CDR3 contains 15 residues. CDR3 in amino acids: CASSQAKPPTGEQYF. DNA of the CDR3: TGTGCCAGCAGCCAAGCAAAACCTCCTACGGGCGAGCAGTACTTC. The variable domain in full, with the rest retrieved from reference TRBV7-6 and TRBJ2-7, is GAGVSQSPRYKVTKRGQDVALRCDPISGHVSLYWYRQALGQGPEFLTYFNYEAQQDKSGLPNDRFSAERPEGSISTLTIQRTEQRDSAMYRCASSQAKPPTGEQYFGPGTRLTVT.